These 25 T cell receptor beta chains were all obtained from the same sample, sequenced in a study of regulatory T cells in long-lasting Graves disease. Libraries of TCR beta came from iRepertoire HTBI primers plus Arm-PCR of CDR3 regions. TCRdb processed the multiplex PCR reads anew with MiXCR; each CDR3 protein has one entry. This sample has 440,000 or so distinct CDR3 sequences, with under 15% found just once. Time point here: newly diagnosed GD, antithyroid drugs for less than 3 months. PBMCs provided the RNA from which the TCR library was made. These data were also reused for a study on T cells in Graves' hyperthyroidism and ophthalmopathy.

This material consisted of peripheral blood mononuclear cells (PBMCs), taken at new diagnosis, from a patient treated with antithyroid drugs. The source of these receptors is a woman aged 25-40 years with Graves disease.

V gene TRBV19 combines with J gene TRBJ2-7; TRBD2 matches 15 bases. The germline CDR1 and CDR2 sequences are LNHDA and SQIVND (reference sequence). The CDR3 is made up of 16 amino acids. After removal of 3 bases from V and 5 bases from J, the junction contained 5 bases not matched to a gene. The CDR3 DNA sequence: TGTGCCAGTAGTATCTTCGGACTAGCGGGAGGGGACGAGCAGTACTTC. Residues: CASSIFGLAGGDEQYF.

This clonotype was observed a handful of times. The rearrangement uses TRBV5-1 and TRBJ2-7, with D perhaps given as TRBD1 or TRBD2 (6 bases each). V shed 5 bases and J shed 7 bases, with 22 bases lying between them. In germline, CDR1 is SGHRS, CDR2 YFSETQ. This CDR3 has 15 residues. The CDR3 DNA reads TGCGCCAGCAGGCCGCCGGGGGCCGAAATGCAGGAGCAGTACTTC. Protein product: CASRPPGAEMQEQYF.

This clonotype showed up many times. This chain uses TRBV18 with TRBJ2-1; tentatively, D is TRBD1 (6 bases). CDR3 size: 15 residues. Trimming removed 4 bases at V and 0 bases at J, with 10 bases between. In germline, CDR1 is KGHSH, CDR2 LQKENI. The CDR3 DNA reads TGTGCCAGCTCACTACAGGGTATCTCCTACAATGAGCAGTTCTTC. It specifies CASSLQGISYNEQFF.

The chain couples TRBV19 to TRBJ2-4, with TRBD2 matching over 8 bases. Losses at the gene ends were 6 bases for V and 6 bases for J; bases not matched to a gene: 7. The CDR3 has 14 amino acids. Germline V gene lookup returns CDR1 LNHDA and CDR2 SQIVND (reference sequence). CDR3 in amino acids: CASRTPGGSNIQYF. CDR3 bases: TGTGCCAGTAGGACCCCGGGAGGGTCAAACATTCAGTACTTC.

This clonotype occurred many times. J is TRBJ2-7 and V is TRBV6-1; 11 bases agree with TRBD2. The CDR3 is 17 residues long. V lost 6 bases and J lost 3; bases outside the gene matches: 13. The germline V gene encodes CDR1 MNHNS and CDR2 SASEGT. Here the CDR3 DNA reads TGTGCCAGCAGACCGGCTAGCGGGAGGACCTATGGCTACGAGCAGTACTTC. As protein: CASRPASGRTYGYEQYF.

This clonotype was counted only a few times. The chain employs TRBV19 and TRBJ2-1; TRBD2 matches 9 bases. Germline V gene lookup returns CDR1 LNHDA and CDR2 SQIVND (reference sequence). This CDR3 spans 20 amino acids. The V gene end was trimmed by 2 bases and the J gene end by 1 base; junction bases not matched to a gene: 15. In nucleotides, the CDR3 is TGTGCCAGTAGTATATCCGGCGGGAGGGTCCCCGTTGAGTCCTACAATGAGCAGTTCTTC. This translates into CASSISGGRVPVESYNEQFF.

This chain connects TRBV9 to TRBJ2-7; 11 bases fit TRBD2. V was clipped by 6 bases and J by 4 bases; unmatched bases: 6. The CDR3 is 14 amino acids. The germline V gene encodes CDR1 SGDLS and CDR2 YYNGEE. The DNA for the CDR3 is TGTGCCAGCAAGCCCGGGACTAGCGGATACGAGCAGTACTTC. It encodes CASKPGTSGYEQYF.

This sequence joins TRBV2 and TRBJ2-1; TRBD2 matches at 12 bases. The V gene end was trimmed by 4 bases and the J gene end by 1 base; junction bases not matched to a gene: 11. In germline, CDR1 is SNHLY, CDR2 FYNNEI. The CDR3 runs to 19 residues. CDR3 sequence reads: CASSALFFGTSGSYNEQFF. The CDR3 coding sequence is TGTGCCAGCAGTGCCCTGTTTTTTGGGACTAGCGGGTCCTACAATGAGCAGTTCTTC.

V and J are TRBV19 and TRBJ2-1; D unresolved. The CDR3 contains 15 residues. Germline V lookup: CDR1 LNHDA, CDR2 SQIVND (reference sequence). The V and J ends lost 5 bases and 6 bases respectively, with 17 bases between them. CDR3 residues: CASSSTRISFNEQFF. CDR3 nucleotide sequence: TGTGCCAGTAGTTCGACGAGAATTTCTTTCAATGAGCAGTTCTTC.

At least ten counts were recorded for this clonotype. The J gene is TRBJ2-3, the V gene TRBV20-1; the D call may be TRBD1 or TRBD2 (6 bases each). CDR1 and CDR2 from the germline V gene are DFQATT and SNEGSKA (reference sequence). Trimming took 0 bases from V and 2 from J, leaving 15 bases between them. CDR3 size: 16 residues. This chain's CDR3 is CSARDSGAPVTDTQYF. CDR3 sequence (DNA): TGCAGTGCTAGAGATTCGGGGGCCCCGGTCACAGATACGCAGTATTTT.

A few counts support this clonotype. The V gene is TRBV5-4, the J gene TRBJ2-7, with D possibly matching TRBD2 (6 bases). CDR3 size: 15 residues. Trimming removed 4 bases at V and 4 bases at J, with 18 bases between. Germline V gene sequence: CDR1 SGHNT, CDR2 YYREEE (reference sequence). The CDR3 is CASSNAGPSGYEQYF. As DNA, the CDR3 is TGTGCCAGCAGCAATGCGGGACCCTCGGGGTACGAGCAGTACTTC.

This clonotype was observed a handful of times. The chain couples TRBV13 to TRBJ1-3, with TRBD1 identical over 10 bases. This CDR3 has 16 amino acids. Per germline, CDR1 PRHDT and CDR2 FYEKMQ (reference sequence). V lost 5 bases to trimming and J lost 0 bases; unmatched junction nucleotides: 4. The CDR3 loop is CASSLGQGTSGNTIYF. For the CDR3, the DNA is TGTGCCAGCAGCCTGGGACAGGGGACCTCTGGAAACACCATATATTTT.

This clonotype came up many times. V gene TRBV2 combines with J gene TRBJ2-7, with 7 nucleotides matching TRBD1. The V segment lost 7 bases and the J segment 6 bases; nucleotides outside the gene matches: 9. Germline V gene data show CDR1 as SNHLY and CDR2 as FYNNEI. The CDR3 runs to 13 residues. The CDR3 here is CASNTGERAEQYF. CDR3 DNA sequence: TGTGCCAGCAATACAGGGGAGAGAGCCGAGCAGTACTTC.

This clonotype occurred many times. The chain is built from TRBV20-1 and TRBJ1-1, with D maybe TRBD1 (6 bases). This CDR3 has 13 amino acids. The V gene's germline CDR1 is DFQATT and CDR2 SNEGSKA (reference sequence). The V and J ends lost 3 bases and 5 bases respectively, with 13 bases between them. Written as DNA, the CDR3 is TGCAGTGCTAGGACGGGAGGGGGGACTGAAGCTTTCTTT. It encodes CSARTGGGTEAFF.

A few counts support this clonotype. The CDR3 ends on some other residue instead of the conserved phenylalanine or tryptophan, so this is likely a read error. This chain joins TRBV12-3 or TRBV12-4 and TRBJ2-5; 9 bases align to TRBD1. Unmatched junction bases numbered 6, after V lost 8 bases and J lost 5 bases. This CDR3 comprises 13 residues. The CDR3 is CASWGQGGETQYY. In DNA form, the CDR3 reads TGTGCCAGCTGGGGACAGGGAGGGGAGACCCAGTACTAC.

The chain uses TRBV18 and TRBJ2-1, with a tentative D call TRBD2 (6 bases). Trimming took off 2 bases at V and 14 bases at J, with 16 bases between the two ends. The germline CDR1 and CDR2 sequences are KGHSH and LQKENI. The CDR3 sequence is 13 residues long. CDR3 in DNA: TGTGCCAGCTCACCAAAAGATTTAGCGGAGGAGTTCTTC. Translation gives CASSPKDLAEEFF.

There are many counts of this clonotype. This chain connects TRBV20-1 to TRBJ1-1; 7 nucleotides match TRBD1. Germline assignment: CDR1 DFQATT and CDR2 SNEGSKA (reference sequence). The CDR3 spans 13 residues. J gave up 8 bases and V 0 bases, and 6 bases lay outside the gene matches. The CDR3 sequence is CSARDGGDREAFF. DNA of the CDR3: TGCAGTGCTAGAGATGGTGGGGACAGAGAAGCTTTCTTT.

Ten or more counts support this clonotype. This chain joins TRBV6-5 and TRBJ2-7; D not resolved. CDR1 and CDR2 (germline): MNHEY, SVGAGI. CDR3 length: 12 residues. V lost 10 bases and J lost 3, with 13 bases in between. CDR3 coding DNA: TGTGCCACCCGATACTCAAACTACGAGCAGTACTTC. Its translation: CATRYSNYEQYF.

The genes are TRBV5-1 and TRBJ2-2; TRBD1 matches 7 bases. The V and J ends lost 0 bases and 7 bases, in that order; junction bases with no gene match: 3. This CDR3 region has 14 residues. CDR1 and CDR2 from the germline V gene are SGHRS and YFSETQ. The CDR3 DNA is TGCGCCAGCAGCTTGGACAGGGGTATCGGGGAGCTGTTTTTT. Translation: CASSLDRGIGELFF.

The chain carries TRBV6-1 and TRBJ2-1, with a possible D match to TRBD2 (6 bases). From germline, CDR1 is MNHNS and CDR2 SASEGT. V was trimmed by 1 base and J by 8 bases, leaving 15 bases between them. The CDR3 runs 15 residues. The DNA for the CDR3 is TGTGCCAGCAGTGAAGAGGCGGGATCCCTCCATGAGCAGTTCTTC. Translated, it gives CASSEEAGSLHEQFF.

This clonotype showed up many times. The rearrangement links TRBV12-3 or TRBV12-4 to TRBJ1-6; 7 bases fit TRBD1. This CDR3 contains 14 residues. V lost 6 bases to trimming and J lost 7 bases; unmatched junction nucleotides: 6. The CDR3 loop is CASRGTVRNSPLHF. Written as DNA, the CDR3 is TGTGCCAGCAGGGGGACAGTTCGGAATTCACCCCTCCACTTT.

This clonotype was seen ten or more times. This chain joins TRBV18 and TRBJ2-1; D is uncertain. The V end lost 3 bases, the J end lost 2 bases, and 11 bases lay between the germline ends. This CDR3 has 15 residues. The germline V gene encodes CDR1 KGHSH and CDR2 LQKENI. CDR3 nucleotide sequence: TGTGCCAGCTCACCCCTGAGTATCCCCTACAATGAGCAGTTCTTC. Its translation: CASSPLSIPYNEQFF.

The chain employs TRBV30 and TRBJ2-1; 7 bases line up with TRBD2. The V gene's germline CDR1 is GTSNPN and CDR2 SVGIG (reference sequence). The CDR3 consists of 13 residues. J lost 4 bases, V lost 0 bases, and 0 bases had no gene match. The CDR3 bases are TGTGCCTGGAGTGTAGCGGGATACAATGAGCAGTTCTTC. It translates to CAWSVAGYNEQFF.

This clonotype appeared many times. The V gene is TRBV11-3, the J gene TRBJ2-1; D remains unclear. The CDR3 runs 14 residues. V was pared by 0 bases and J by 9 bases, with 12 bases between. Germline CDR1 and CDR2: SGHNT and YENEEA. This CDR3 reads CASSLDGNRGEQFF. Written as DNA, the CDR3 is TGTGCCAGCAGCTTAGATGGTAATCGTGGTGAGCAGTTCTTC.

With regard to this clonotype: This may be a read error: a much more frequent sequence differs by one nucleotide. The chain is built from TRBV20-1 and TRBJ2-5, with a possible D match to TRBD1 (6 bases). The end of the DNA is better explained by TRBJ2-1, so the J call may be wrong. Germline V gene sequence: CDR1 DFQATT, CDR2 SNEGSKA (reference sequence). This CDR3 region has 12 residues. In nucleotides, the CDR3 is TGCAGTGCTAGGTGGGGACAAGAGACCCAGTTCTTC. It is translated as CSARWGQETQFF.